Detailed here is one TCR beta chain. What it binds is not known. The sample belongs to a study of graft-versus-host responses after intestinal transplantation. About the research overall: As for transplant type, recipients had multivisceral, liver-intestinal, or isolated intestinal grafts.

Sequencing used immunoSEQ multiplex PCR; TCRdb keeps in-frame clones, though not all of them. Of 25,000 to 30,000 clones in the sample, just under 95% were seen once. Whole-study findings and limits: Where graft-donor T cell macrochimerism was present, patients had high graft-versus-host to host-versus-graft clonal ratios in allografts. With peak circulating GvH clone levels came an association with early post-transplant HvG declines. Recipient marrow harbored GvH clones, some of which surfaced first in ileum or blood.

The germline gives CDR1 KGHSH, CDR2 LQKENI. V was pared by 2 bases and J by 4 bases, with 5 bases between. The CDR3 sequence is 12 residues long. This clonotype was obtained from a human patient who received an intestinal transplant, so some T cells may come from the graft donor. The sequences come from PBMCs, collected approximately 32 days after intestinal transplant. V and J are TRBV18 and TRBJ2-5; a possible D gene is TRBD1 (5 bases). In DNA, the CDR3 is TGTGCCAGCTCACCAAGGGGAGAGACCCAGTACTTC. Translating gives CASSPRGETQYF.